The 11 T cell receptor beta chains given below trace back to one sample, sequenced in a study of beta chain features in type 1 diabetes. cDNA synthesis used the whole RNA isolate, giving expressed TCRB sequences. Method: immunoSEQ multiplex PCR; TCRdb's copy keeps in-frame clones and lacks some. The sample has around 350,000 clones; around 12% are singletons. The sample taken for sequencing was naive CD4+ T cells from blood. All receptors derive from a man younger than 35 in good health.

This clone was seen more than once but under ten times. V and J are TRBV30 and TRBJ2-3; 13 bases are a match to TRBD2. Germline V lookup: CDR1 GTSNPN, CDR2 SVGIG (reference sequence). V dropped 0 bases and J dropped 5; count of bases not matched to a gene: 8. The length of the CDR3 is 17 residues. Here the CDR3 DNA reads TGTGCCTGGAGTGTATCTAGGACTAGCGGGAGTCTAGATACGCAGTATTTT. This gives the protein CAWSVSRTSGSLDTQYF.

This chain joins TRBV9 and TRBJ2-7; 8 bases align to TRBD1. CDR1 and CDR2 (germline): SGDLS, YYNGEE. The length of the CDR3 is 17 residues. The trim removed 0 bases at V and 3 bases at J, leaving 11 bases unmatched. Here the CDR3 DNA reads TGTGCCAGCAGCGTAGGGCTTGTCGGGACAGGACACTACGAGCAGTACTTC. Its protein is CASSVGLVGTGHYEQYF.

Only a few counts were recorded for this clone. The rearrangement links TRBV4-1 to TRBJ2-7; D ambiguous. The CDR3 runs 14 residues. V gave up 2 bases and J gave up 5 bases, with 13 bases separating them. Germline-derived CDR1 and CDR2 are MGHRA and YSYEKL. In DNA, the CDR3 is TGCGCCAGCAGCCAATTAACTCGGCGGAACGAGCAGTACTTC. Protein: CASSQLTRRNEQYF.

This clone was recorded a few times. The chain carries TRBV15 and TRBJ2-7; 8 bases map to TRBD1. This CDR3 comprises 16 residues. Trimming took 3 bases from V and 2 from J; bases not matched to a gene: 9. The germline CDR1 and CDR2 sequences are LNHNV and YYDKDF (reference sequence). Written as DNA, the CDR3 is TGTGCCACCAGCAGGACACCCAGGGGGCAAACCTACGAGCAGTACTTC. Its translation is CATSRTPRGQTYEQYF.

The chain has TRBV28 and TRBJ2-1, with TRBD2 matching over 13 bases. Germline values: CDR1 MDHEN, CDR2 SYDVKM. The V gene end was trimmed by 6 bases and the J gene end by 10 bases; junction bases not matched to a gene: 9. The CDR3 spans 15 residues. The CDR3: CASRKGLAGRREQFF. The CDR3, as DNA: TGTGCCAGCAGGAAGGGACTAGCGGGGCGAAGAGAGCAGTTCTTC.

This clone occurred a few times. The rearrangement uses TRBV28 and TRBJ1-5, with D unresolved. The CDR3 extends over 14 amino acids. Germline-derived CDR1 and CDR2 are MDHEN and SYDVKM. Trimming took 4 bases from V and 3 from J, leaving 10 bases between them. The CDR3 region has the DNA TGTGCCAGCAGTTCCTACGGGGTCAATCAGCCCCAGCATTTT. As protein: CASSSYGVNQPQHF.

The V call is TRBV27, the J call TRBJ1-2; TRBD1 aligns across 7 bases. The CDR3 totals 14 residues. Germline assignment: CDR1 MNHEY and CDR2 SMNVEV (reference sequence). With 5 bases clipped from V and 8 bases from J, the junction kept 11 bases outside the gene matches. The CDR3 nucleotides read TGTGCCAGCAGTCCAAGACACAGGGGTTGGGGCTACACCTTC. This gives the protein CASSPRHRGWGYTF.

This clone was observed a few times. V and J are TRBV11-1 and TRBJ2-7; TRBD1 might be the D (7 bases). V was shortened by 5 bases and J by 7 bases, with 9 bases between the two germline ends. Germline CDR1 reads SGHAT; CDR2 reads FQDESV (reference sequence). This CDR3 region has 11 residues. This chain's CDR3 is CASSPGGEQYF. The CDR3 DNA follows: TGTGCCAGCAGCCCAGGGGGGGAGCAGTACTTC.

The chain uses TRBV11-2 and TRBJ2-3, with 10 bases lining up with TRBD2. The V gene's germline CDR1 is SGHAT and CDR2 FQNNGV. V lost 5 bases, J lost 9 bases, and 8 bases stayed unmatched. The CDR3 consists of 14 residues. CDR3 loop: CASSAQRGGYTQYF. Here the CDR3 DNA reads TGTGCCAGCAGCGCCCAGCGGGGGGGCTACACGCAGTATTTT.

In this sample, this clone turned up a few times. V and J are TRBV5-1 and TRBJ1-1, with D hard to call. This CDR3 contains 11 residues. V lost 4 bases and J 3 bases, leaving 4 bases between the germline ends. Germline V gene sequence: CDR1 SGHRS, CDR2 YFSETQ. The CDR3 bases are TGCGCCAGCAGCGAGGACACTGAAGCTTTCTTT. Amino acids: CASSEDTEAFF.

This CDR3 reads CASSSGQGPEAFF. CDR3 DNA sequence: TGTGCCAGCAGTTCCGGACAGGGTCCTGAAGCTTTCTTT. V is TRBV28 and J is TRBJ1-1; 8 bases are a match to TRBD1. The CDR3 has 13 amino acids. J lost 6 bases, V lost 4 bases, and 4 bases had no gene match. The V gene's germline CDR1 is MDHEN and CDR2 SYDVKM.